The rows below give T cell receptor beta chains drawn from one sample of a study of T cell responses to AZD1222 COVID-19 vaccine. Here immunoSEQ multiplex PCR was the method, and the copy in TCRdb shows in-frame clones only, minus some. The repertoire has some 100,000 clones, roughly 84% of them found once; the top ten carry 17%. Here the sequenced sample was peripheral blood, taken 28 days after the second AZD1222 dose. The receptors originated from an adult who received the AZD1222 COVID-19 vaccine. Both conserved end residues are part of each CDR3. D genes are given only for firm matches. Size tells how often a clone was seen (once, few, many) or the class of an expanded clone, and some rows leave it out.

v_call	d_call	clone_size	j_call	cdr3_aa	cdr3_nt
TRBV27	NA	NA	TRBJ1-1	CASSFYRGTEAFF	TGTGCCAGCAGTTTTTACCGGGGAACTGAAGCTTTCTTT
TRBV6-2/TRBV6-3	NA	NA	TRBJ1-5	CASSRGAQPQHF	TGTGCCAGCAGCCGGGGAGCTCAGCCCCAGCATTTT
TRBV5-1	NA	few	TRBJ1-1	CASSLTENTEAFF	TGCGCCAGCAGCTTGACGGAGAACACTGAAGCTTTCTTT
TRBV30	NA	NA	TRBJ2-1	CAWSGIQGGLANEQFF	TGTGCCTGGAGCGGTATACAGGGAGGGTTGGCCAATGAGCAGTTCTTC
TRBV28	TRBD1	NA	TRBJ2-1	CASSTYRQGLYNEQFF	TGTGCCAGCAGCACTTACAGACAGGGCCTTTACAATGAGCAGTTCTTC
TRBV5-1	TRBD2	NA	TRBJ2-1	CASSLVLAGNEQFF	TGCGCCAGCAGCTTAGTACTAGCGGGGAATGAGCAGTTCTTC
TRBV5-6	NA	NA	TRBJ1-2	CATGPGNYGYTF	TGTGCCACCGGGCCGGGGAACTATGGCTACACCTTC
TRBV7-9	NA	NA	TRBJ2-3	CASSSEQDTQYF	TGTGCCAGCAGCTCGGAACAGGATACGCAGTATTTT
TRBV5-1	TRBD2	NA	TRBJ2-1	CASSLALGGANEQFF	TGCGCCAGCAGCTTGGCTTTGGGAGGGGCGAATGAGCAGTTCTTC
TRBV7-3	TRBD1	NA	TRBJ2-5	CASSLGTEETQYF	TGTGCCAGCAGCCTTGGGACAGAAGAGACCCAGTACTTC
TRBV18	NA	NA	TRBJ1-5	CASSMGGGDQPQHF	TGTGCCAGCTCAATGGGGGGGGGCGATCAGCCCCAGCATTTT
TRBV27	TRBD1	NA	TRBJ2-7	CASSLSGQGAGYEQYF	TGTGCCAGCAGTTTATCAGGACAGGGGGCAGGTTACGAGCAGTACTTC
TRBV7-9	NA	NA	TRBJ2-4	CASSLGGKNIQYF	TGTGCCAGCAGCTTGGGCGGCAAAAACATTCAGTACTTC
TRBV6-1	NA	NA	TRBJ1-1	CASSDPGAINTEAFF	TGTGCCAGCAGTGACCCAGGGGCTATTAACACTGAAGCTTTCTTT
TRBV28	TRBD1	once	TRBJ2-1	CATGTGTGIHNEQFF	TGTGCCACCGGAACCGGGACAGGGATCCACAATGAGCAGTTCTTC
TRBV7-2	NA	NA	TRBJ2-5	CASSPYREVETQYF	TGTGCCAGCAGTCCCTACCGGGAAGTTGAGACCCAGTACTTC
TRBV28	NA	NA	TRBJ2-5	CASSAQDGQETQYF	TGTGCCAGCAGTGCCCAGGACGGACAAGAGACCCAGTACTTC
TRBV5-4	TRBD2	NA	TRBJ2-5	CASSPARLAGTGETQYF	TGTGCCAGCAGCCCCGCTCGACTAGCGGGAACGGGAGAGACCCAGTACTTC
TRBV11-2	NA	NA	TRBJ2-5	CASSVQETQYF	TGTGCCAGCAGCGTACAAGAGACCCAGTACTTC
TRBV19	NA	NA	TRBJ2-5	CASSIQEQETQYF	TGTGCCAGTAGTATCCAGGAGCAGGAGACCCAGTACTTC
TRBV10-3	TRBD1	NA	TRBJ1-2	CAISGGQPLASNYGYTF	TGTGCCATCAGTGGGGGACAGCCACTCGCATCTAACTATGGCTACACCTTC
TRBV11-1	TRBD1	NA	TRBJ1-2	CASSLVGQGASYTF	TGTGCCAGCAGCTTAGTGGGCCAGGGGGCCAGCTACACCTTC
TRBV6-5	TRBD2	NA	TRBJ2-1	CASSSTTSGRSYEQFF	TGTGCCAGCAGTTCTACTACTAGCGGGAGGTCGTATGAGCAGTTCTTC
TRBV6-5	NA	NA	TRBJ2-1	CASSYYGRGGYNEQFF	TGTGCCAGCAGTTACTACGGACGGGGAGGCTACAATGAGCAGTTCTTC
TRBV4-2	NA	NA	TRBJ2-7	CASSQTWETGKSYEQYF	TGTGCCAGCAGCCAAACTTGGGAGACAGGCAAGTCCTACGAGCAGTACTTC
TRBV9	NA	NA	TRBJ2-3	CASSVALGGQPDTQYF	TGTGCCAGCAGCGTAGCTTTAGGGGGGCAACCAGATACGCAGTATTTT
TRBV11-2	TRBD1	NA	TRBJ1-1	CASSLGDRNTEAFF	TGTGCCAGCAGCTTAGGGGACAGGAACACTGAAGCTTTCTTT
TRBV7-3	NA	NA	TRBJ2-7	CASSPGGANYEQYF	TGTGCCAGCAGCCCTGGGGGGGCCAACTACGAGCAGTACTTC
TRBV28	NA	few	TRBJ1-4	CASGRATNEKLFF	TGTGCCAGCGGCAGGGCAACTAATGAAAAACTGTTTTTT
TRBV24-1	TRBD1	few	TRBJ1-6	CASQGAVGSPLHF	TGTGCCTCCCAGGGGGCAGTCGGTTCACCCCTCCACTTT
TRBV18	TRBD1	NA	TRBJ1-6	CASSPGQGQKPLHF	TGTGCCAGCTCACCGGGACAGGGGCAAAAACCCCTCCACTTT
TRBV19	TRBD1	once	TRBJ2-5	CASSILLPGQGAGTQYF	TGTGCCAGTAGTATCCTTCTCCCGGGACAGGGGGCAGGGACCCAGTACTTC
TRBV7-9	TRBD1	NA	TRBJ2-1	CASSSRDREGNEQFF	TGTGCCAGCAGCAGCCGGGACAGGGAGGGCAATGAGCAGTTCTTC
TRBV5-1	TRBD1	few	TRBJ1-5	CASSLGQGDQPQHF	TGCGCCAGCAGCTTGGGACAGGGGGATCAGCCCCAGCATTTT
TRBV2	TRBD1	NA	TRBJ1-2	CATKRQGGQNYGYTF	TGTGCCACCAAAAGACAGGGGGGACAGAACTATGGCTACACCTTC
TRBV4-1	TRBD2	NA	TRBJ2-2	CASSQSRLRLAGHTGELFF	TGCGCCAGCAGCCAATCGCGGCTTCGCCTAGCGGGGCATACCGGGGAGCTGTTTTTT
TRBV4-1	TRBD1	NA	TRBJ2-7	CASSQASGTGDEQYF	TGCGCCAGCAGCCAAGCCTCCGGGACAGGAGACGAGCAGTACTTC
TRBV2	TRBD1	NA	TRBJ1-5	CASRRTGINQPQHF	TGTGCCAGCAGGAGGACAGGGATTAATCAGCCCCAGCATTTT
TRBV13	TRBD1	NA	TRBJ2-1	CASSHNRGAIHEQFF	TGTGCCAGCAGCCATAACAGGGGGGCCATCCATGAGCAGTTCTTC
TRBV18	TRBD1	once	TRBJ1-3	CASSPSQGGSGNTIYF	TGTGCCAGCTCACCAAGCCAGGGGGGCTCTGGAAACACCATATATTTT
TRBV11-3	TRBD1	NA	TRBJ2-1	CASSTHLGDRGQNNEQFF	TGTGCCAGCAGCACTCACCTCGGGGACAGGGGGCAAAACAATGAGCAGTTCTTC
TRBV2	NA	NA	TRBJ2-6	CASSGGAINSGANVLTF	TGTGCCAGCAGTGGAGGCGCTATAAATTCTGGGGCCAACGTCCTGACTTTC
TRBV29-1	NA	NA	TRBJ2-5	CSVEDLGQETQYF	TGCAGCGTTGAAGATCTCGGGCAAGAGACCCAGTACTTC
TRBV5-1	NA	NA	TRBJ2-2	CASSPEGGIAGELFF	TGCGCCAGCAGCCCGGAGGGCGGAATCGCCGGGGAGCTGTTTTTT
TRBV5-1	NA	NA	TRBJ2-1	CASSQGSDNEQFF	TGCGCCAGCAGTCAGGGATCCGACAATGAGCAGTTCTTC
TRBV2	NA	NA	TRBJ2-7	CASGEYEQYF	TGTGCCAGCGGCGAGTACGAGCAGTACTTC
TRBV5-1	TRBD1	NA	TRBJ2-5	CASSRGQEETQYF	TGCGCCAGCAGCCGAGGACAGGAAGAGACCCAGTACTTC
TRBV7-3	TRBD1	NA	TRBJ1-2	CASSLNRQGKNYGYTF	TGTGCCAGCAGCTTGAATAGACAGGGTAAAAACTATGGCTACACCTTC
TRBV9	TRBD1	few	TRBJ2-3	CASSVFGTGSTDTQYF	TGTGCCAGCAGCGTATTTGGGACAGGGAGCACAGATACGCAGTATTTT
TRBV27	NA	NA	TRBJ2-3	CASSLNPRDPTDTQYF	TGTGCCAGCAGTTTAAATCCCAGGGATCCGACAGATACGCAGTATTTT
TRBV11-1	TRBD1	few	TRBJ1-6	CASSRTGNNSPLHF	TGTGCCAGCAGCCGGACAGGGAATAATTCACCCCTCCACTTT
TRBV7-2	TRBD2	NA	TRBJ2-1	CASSTTSGTYNEQFF	TGTGCCAGCAGCACAACTAGCGGGACCTACAATGAGCAGTTCTTC
TRBV10-1	NA	NA	TRBJ2-7	CASSESAGSSYEQYF	TGCGCCAGCAGTGAGTCTGCGGGGAGCTCCTACGAGCAGTACTTC
TRBV2	TRBD2	NA	TRBJ2-5	CASSKLAGVRETQYF	TGTGCCAGCAGCAAACTAGCGGGAGTAAGAGAGACCCAGTACTTC
TRBV11-2	NA	NA	TRBJ2-7	CASSSRDFLDEQYF	TGTGCCAGCAGCTCCCGGGACTTTTTGGACGAGCAGTACTTC